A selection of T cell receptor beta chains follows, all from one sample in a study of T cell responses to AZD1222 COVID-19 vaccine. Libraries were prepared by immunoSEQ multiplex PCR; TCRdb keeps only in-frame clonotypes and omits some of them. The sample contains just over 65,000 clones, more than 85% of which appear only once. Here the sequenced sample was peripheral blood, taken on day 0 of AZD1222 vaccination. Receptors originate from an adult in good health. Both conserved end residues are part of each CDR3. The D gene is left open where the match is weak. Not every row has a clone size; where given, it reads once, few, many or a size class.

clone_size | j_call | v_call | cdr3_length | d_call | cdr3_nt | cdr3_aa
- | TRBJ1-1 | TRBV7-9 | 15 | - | TGTGCCAGCAGCTTATATGGAGGTTCGAACACTGAAGCTTTCTTT | CASSLYGGSNTEAFF
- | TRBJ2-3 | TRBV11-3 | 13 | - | TGTGCCAGCAGCTTAAGAAAGGCAGATACGCAGTATTTT | CASSLRKADTQYF
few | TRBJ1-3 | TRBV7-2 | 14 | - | TGTGCCAGCAGCTCTCCCGGGGGAGGAAACACCATATATTTT | CASSSPGGGNTIYF
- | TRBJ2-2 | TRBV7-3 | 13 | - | TGTGCCAGCAGCTTGGGGGGCACCGGGGAGCTGTTTTTT | CASSLGGTGELFF
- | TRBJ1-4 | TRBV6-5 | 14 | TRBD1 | TGTGCCAGCAGACTGACAGGGCGGGATGAAAAACTGTTTTTT | CASRLTGRDEKLFF
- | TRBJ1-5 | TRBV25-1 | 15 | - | TGTGCCAGCAGTGAAGAAGGGCCGCCGCCCTCGACCCAGCATTTT | CASSEEGPPPSTQHF
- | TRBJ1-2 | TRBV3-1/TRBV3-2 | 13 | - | TGTGCCAGCAGCCAAGAGGGAATTGGTGGCTACACCTTC | CASSQEGIGGYTF
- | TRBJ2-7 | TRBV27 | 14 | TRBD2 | TGTGCCAGCGGAAAAACGGGACTAGAAGTCGAGCAGTACTTC | CASGKTGLEVEQYF
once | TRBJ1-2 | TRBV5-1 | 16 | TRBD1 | TGCGCCAGCAGCTTGGAGTCCCACAGGGGGCCGGTTGGCTACACCTTC | CASSLESHRGPVGYTF
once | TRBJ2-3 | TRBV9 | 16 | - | TGTGCCAGCAGCGTCCGACAGCGGACCACGGCAGATACGCAGTATTTT | CASSVRQRTTADTQYF
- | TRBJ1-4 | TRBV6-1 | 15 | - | TGTGCCAGCAGTGAAGGAGGGGTCCTTGGTGAAAAACTGTTTTTT | CASSEGGVLGEKLFF
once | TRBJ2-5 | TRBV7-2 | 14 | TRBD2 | TGTGCCAGCAGCTTAGTGGAGCGGGGTGGGACCCAGTACTTC | CASSLVERGGTQYF
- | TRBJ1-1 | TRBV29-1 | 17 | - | TGCAGCGTGGGGGAATTGACGGTCTTCTCTCGGAACACTGAAGCTTTCTTT | CSVGELTVFSRNTEAFF
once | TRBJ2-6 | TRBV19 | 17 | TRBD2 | TGTGCCAGTACCCCAGGACTAGCGGTCTCTGGGGCCAACGTCCTGACTTTC | CASTPGLAVSGANVLTF
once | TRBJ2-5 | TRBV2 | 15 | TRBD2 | TGTGCCAGCAGTGAGCGGGGACTAGGAACGGAGACCCAGTACTTC | CASSERGLGTETQYF
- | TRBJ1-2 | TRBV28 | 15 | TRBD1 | TGTGCCAGCAGTTTATTCACAGGGGGCATCTATGGCTACACCTTC | CASSLFTGGIYGYTF
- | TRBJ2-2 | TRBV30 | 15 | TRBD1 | TGTGCCTGGAGTAGGGGACAGGGGGATGGCGGGGAGCTGTTTTTT | CAWSRGQGDGGELFF
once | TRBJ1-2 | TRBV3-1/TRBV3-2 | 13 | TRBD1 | TGTGCCAGCAGCCACGGGACAGGGACTGGCTACACCTTC | CASSHGTGTGYTF
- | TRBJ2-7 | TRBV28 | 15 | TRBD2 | TGTGCCAGCAGTTTCCCCGGGACTAGCGGCTACGAGCAGTACTTC | CASSFPGTSGYEQYF
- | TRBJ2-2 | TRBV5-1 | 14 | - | TGCGCCAGCAGCCCCACTACGGGGACCGGGGAGCTGTTTTTT | CASSPTTGTGELFF
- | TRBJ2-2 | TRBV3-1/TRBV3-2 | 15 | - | TGTGCCAGCAGCTTGGGGGGGGCGAGGACCGGGGAGCTGTTTTTT | CASSLGGARTGELFF
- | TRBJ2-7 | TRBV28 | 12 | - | TGTGCCAGCAGGGGCTGGTCCTACGAGCAGTACTTC | CASRGWSYEQYF
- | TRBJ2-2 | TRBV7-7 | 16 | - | TGTGCTAGCAGCGCCGAAGGGACCGGGAACACCGGGGAGCTGTTTTTT | CASSAEGTGNTGELFF
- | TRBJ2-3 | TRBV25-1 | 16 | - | TGTGCCAGCAGTCCATACCGGGCCGGGGGCGCAGATACGCAGTATTTT | CASSPYRAGGADTQYF
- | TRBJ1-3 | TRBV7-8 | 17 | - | TGTGCCAGCAGCTTAGAAAAGGGACTGTTCTCTGGAAACACCATATATTTT | CASSLEKGLFSGNTIYF
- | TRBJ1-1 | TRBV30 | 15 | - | TGTGCCTGGAGTGTCCCCCTGGGGATGAGCACTGAAGCTTTCTTT | CAWSVPLGMSTEAFF
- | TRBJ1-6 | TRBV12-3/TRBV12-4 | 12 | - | TGTGCCAGCAGTTTAGCGCCTTCACCCCTCCACTTT | CASSLAPSPLHF
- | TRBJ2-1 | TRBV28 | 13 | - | TGTGCCAGCAGTTTAGCCCTTTACAATGAGCAGTTCTTC | CASSLALYNEQFF
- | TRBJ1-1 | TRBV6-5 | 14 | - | TGTGCCAGCAGTAGGGTCTGGAAGAACACTGAAGCTTTCTTT | CASSRVWKNTEAFF
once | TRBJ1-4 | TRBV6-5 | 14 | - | TGTGCCTCTAAGCTGGGACAAACTAATGAAAAACTGTTTTTT | CASKLGQTNEKLFF
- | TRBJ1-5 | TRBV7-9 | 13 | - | TGTGCCAGCAGCTTTGGCAGCAATCAGCCCCAGCATTTT | CASSFGSNQPQHF
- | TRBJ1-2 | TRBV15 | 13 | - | TGTGCCACCAGCAGAGAGGAGGGTGATGGCTACACCTTC | CATSREEGDGYTF
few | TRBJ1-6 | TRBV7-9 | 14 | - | TGTGCCAGCACCAAGTCAGGGGCTGGATCACCCCTCCACTTT | CASTKSGAGSPLHF
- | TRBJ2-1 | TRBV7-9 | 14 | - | TGTGCCAGCAGCACCGACTCCTCGGACAATGAGCAGTTCTTC | CASSTDSSDNEQFF
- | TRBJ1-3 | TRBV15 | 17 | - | TGTGCCACCAGCGGGCCGCAGGGGATAAGGGCTGGAAACACCATATATTTT | CATSGPQGIRAGNTIYF
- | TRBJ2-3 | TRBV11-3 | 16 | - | TGTGCCAGCAGCTTATGGTCCAGCGCTTACACAGATACGCAGTATTTT | CASSLWSSAYTDTQYF